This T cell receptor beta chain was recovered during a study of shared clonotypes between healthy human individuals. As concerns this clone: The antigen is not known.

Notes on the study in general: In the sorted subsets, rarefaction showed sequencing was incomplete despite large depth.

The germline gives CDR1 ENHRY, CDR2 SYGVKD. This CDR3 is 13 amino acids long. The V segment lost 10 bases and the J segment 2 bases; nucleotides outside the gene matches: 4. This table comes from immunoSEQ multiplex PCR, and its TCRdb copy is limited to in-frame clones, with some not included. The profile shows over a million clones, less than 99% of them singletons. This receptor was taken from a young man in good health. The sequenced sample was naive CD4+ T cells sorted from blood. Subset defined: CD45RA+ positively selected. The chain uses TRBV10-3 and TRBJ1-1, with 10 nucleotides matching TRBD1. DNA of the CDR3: TGTGCCACCGGACAGGGGGTAAACACTGAAGCTTTCTTT. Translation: CATGQGVNTEAFF.